This is a list of T cell receptor beta chains from one sample in a study of shared clonotypes between healthy human individuals. The method was immunoSEQ multiplex PCR; TCRdb's version includes in-frame clones alone and lacks a portion of them. The profile shows some 2 million clones, roughly 95% of them singletons. The specimen sequenced was naive CD4+ T cells sorted from blood. The source is a man aged 18 to 30 in good health. Both conserved end residues are part of each CDR3. A D gene is named only where the DNA matches it firmly. The size of a clone is reported for some rows only, either as once, few or many, or as a class for expanded clones.

TRBJ1-2 | . | TRBD1 | TRBV5-1 | TGCGCCAGCAGCCGAGCCGGGACAGGGATGGTCTATGGCTACACCTTC | CASSRAGTGMVYGYTF
TRBJ2-7 | . | . | TRBV6-1 | TGTGCCAGCAGTGGAGAAAGTTCGGGGCGGACCATCTACGAGCAGTACTTC | CASSGESSGRTIYEQYF
TRBJ1-2 | . | . | TRBV27 | TGTGCCAGCAGCCGGGAACCGACACCTAACTATGGCTACACCTTC | CASSREPTPNYGYTF
TRBJ1-2 | . | . | TRBV7-2 | TGTGCCAGCAGCTTAGAGGGGGGAGGGCTTGGCTATGGCTACACCTTC | CASSLEGGGLGYGYTF
TRBJ1-1 | . | . | TRBV27 | TGTGCCAGCAGTGGAGGGGCCCGTGGATCCACTGAAGCTTTCTTT | CASSGGARGSTEAFF
TRBJ2-1 | . | TRBD1 | TRBV5-1 | TGCGCCAGCAGCTTGGTTTCCAGGGGGCTTTACAATGAGCAGTTCTTC | CASSLVSRGLYNEQFF
TRBJ1-4 | once | TRBD1 | TRBV5-1 | TGCGCCAGCAGCTTGTATTCCCTCAGGGACAGGGGGCGAACTAATGAAAAACTGTTTTTT | CASSLYSLRDRGRTNEKLFF
TRBJ2-7 | . | TRBD2 | TRBV6-5 | TGTGCCAGCAGTTACGGACTAGCGGGAGTGGGCGAGCAGTACTTC | CASSYGLAGVGEQYF
TRBJ2-2 | . | . | TRBV5-6 | TGTGCCAGCAGCTTGCGCGGTGTCACCGGGGAGCTGTTTTTT | CASSLRGVTGELFF
TRBJ2-3 | . | . | TRBV6-1 | TGTGCCAGCAGTGAAGCGGGGGGCACAGATACGCAGTATTTT | CASSEAGGTDTQYF
TRBJ2-1 | . | . | TRBV6-1 | TGTGCCAGCAGTGAAGCGAGGAGCTCCTACAATGAGCAGTTCTTC | CASSEARSSYNEQFF
TRBJ2-3 | . | . | TRBV5-1 | TGCGCCAGCAGCTTGGGAACAGGGTACACAGATACGCAGTATTTT | CASSLGTGYTDTQYF
TRBJ2-7 | . | . | TRBV21-1 | TGTGCCAGCAGGGGCTACGAGCAGTACTTC | CASRGYEQYF
TRBJ1-3 | . | TRBD1 | TRBV11-3 | TGTGCCAGCAGCCCTGGGACAGGCTCTGGAAACACCATATATTTT | CASSPGTGSGNTIYF
TRBJ2-6 | . | . | TRBV27 | TGTGCCAGCAAGGGGGATTTCTCTGGGGCCAACGTCCTGACTTTC | CASKGDFSGANVLTF